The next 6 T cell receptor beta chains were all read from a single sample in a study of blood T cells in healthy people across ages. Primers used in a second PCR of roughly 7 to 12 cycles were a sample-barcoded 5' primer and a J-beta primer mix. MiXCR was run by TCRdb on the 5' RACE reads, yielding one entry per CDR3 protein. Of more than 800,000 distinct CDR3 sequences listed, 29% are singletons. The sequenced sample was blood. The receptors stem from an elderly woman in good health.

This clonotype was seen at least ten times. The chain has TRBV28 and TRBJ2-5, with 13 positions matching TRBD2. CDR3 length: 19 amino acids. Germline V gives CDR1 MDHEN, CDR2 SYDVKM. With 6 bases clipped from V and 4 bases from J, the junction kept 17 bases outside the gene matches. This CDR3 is CASSLRAPGLAGRGETQYF. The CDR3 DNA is TGTGCCAGCAGCCTACGGGCCCCGGGACTAGCGGGGAGAGGAGAGACCCAGTACTTC.

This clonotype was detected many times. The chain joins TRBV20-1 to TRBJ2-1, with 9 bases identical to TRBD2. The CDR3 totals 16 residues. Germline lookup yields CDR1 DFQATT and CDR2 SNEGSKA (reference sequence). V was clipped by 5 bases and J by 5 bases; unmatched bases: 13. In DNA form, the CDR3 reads TGCAGTGCTCCCTCGCGCGCGGGGGGGCCGGACAATGAGCAGTTCTTC. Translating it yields CSAPSRAGGPDNEQFF.

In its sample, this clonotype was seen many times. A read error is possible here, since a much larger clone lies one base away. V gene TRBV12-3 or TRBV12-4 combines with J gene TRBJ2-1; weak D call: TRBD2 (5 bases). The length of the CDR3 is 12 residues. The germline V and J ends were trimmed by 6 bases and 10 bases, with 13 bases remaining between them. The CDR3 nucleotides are TGTGCCAGCAGACGGACTGGCTCCGAGCAGTTCTTC. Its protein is CASRRTGSEQFF.

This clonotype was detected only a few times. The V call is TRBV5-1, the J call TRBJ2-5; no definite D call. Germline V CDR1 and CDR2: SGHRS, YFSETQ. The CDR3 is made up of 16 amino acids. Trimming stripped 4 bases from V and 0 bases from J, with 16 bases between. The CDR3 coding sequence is TGCGCCAGCAGCGCGGCCCCGATGACACACCAAGAGACCCAGTACTTC. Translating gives CASSAAPMTHQETQYF.

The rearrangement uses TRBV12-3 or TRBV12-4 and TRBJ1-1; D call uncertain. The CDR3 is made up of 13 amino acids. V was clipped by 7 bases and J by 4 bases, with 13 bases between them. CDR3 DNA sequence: TGTGCCAGCACTACCGTGGAGACCACTGAAGCTTTCTTT. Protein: CASTTVETTEAFF.

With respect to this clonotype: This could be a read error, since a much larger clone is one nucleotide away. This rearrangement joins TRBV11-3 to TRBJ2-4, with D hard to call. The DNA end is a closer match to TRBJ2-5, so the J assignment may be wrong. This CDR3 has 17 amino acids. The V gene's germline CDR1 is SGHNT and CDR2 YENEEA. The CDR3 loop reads CASSLGVRLGFQETQYF. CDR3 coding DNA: TGTGCCAGCAGCTTAGGGGTGCGCCTGGGCTTTCAAGAGACCCAGTACTTC.